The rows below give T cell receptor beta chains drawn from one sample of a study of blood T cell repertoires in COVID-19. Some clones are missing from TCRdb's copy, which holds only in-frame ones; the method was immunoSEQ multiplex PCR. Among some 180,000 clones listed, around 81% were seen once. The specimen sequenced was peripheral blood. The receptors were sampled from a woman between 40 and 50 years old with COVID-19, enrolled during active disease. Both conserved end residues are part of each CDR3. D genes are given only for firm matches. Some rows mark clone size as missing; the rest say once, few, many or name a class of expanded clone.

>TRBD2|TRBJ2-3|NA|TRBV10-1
TGCGCCAGCAGTGGAACGGGACTAGCGGGCACAGATACGCAGTATTTT
CASSGTGLAGTDTQYF
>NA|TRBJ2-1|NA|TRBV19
TGTGCCAGTAAAGACTCCAATCTTTATTATGAGCAGTTCTTC
CASKDSNLYYEQFF
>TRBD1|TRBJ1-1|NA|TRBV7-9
TGTGCCAGTGGGGGAGTTGGGACAGGGAACACTGAAGCTTTCTTT
CASGGVGTGNTEAFF
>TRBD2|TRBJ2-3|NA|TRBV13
TGTGCCAGCAGCCGAGCAGGACTAGCGGGAGACTTCACAGATACGCAGTATTTT
CASSRAGLAGDFTDTQYF
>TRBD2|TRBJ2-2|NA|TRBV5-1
TGCGCCAGCAGCGTGGTAGCGGGAGTAATCTCTGGGGAGCTGTTTTTT
CASSVVAGVISGELFF
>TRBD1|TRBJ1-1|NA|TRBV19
TGTGCCAGTAACCACAGGGGCCGGTCGACTGAAGCTTTCTTT
CASNHRGRSTEAFF
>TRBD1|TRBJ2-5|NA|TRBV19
TGTGCCAGTAGTATCGGGACAGGGGGCTTAGCGGCCCAGTACTTC
CASSIGTGGLAAQYF
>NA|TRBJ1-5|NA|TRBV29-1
TGCAGCGTTCGGCAGGGTGTGGATCAGCCCCAGCATTTT
CSVRQGVDQPQHF
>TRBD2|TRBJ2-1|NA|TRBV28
TGTGCCAGCAGTACGAACCGGGACTACAACAATGAGCAGTTCTTC
CASSTNRDYNNEQFF
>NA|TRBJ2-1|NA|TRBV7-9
TGTGCCAGCACCGCCCCTGGGCAGGCGTACAATGAGCAGTTCTTC
CASTAPGQAYNEQFF
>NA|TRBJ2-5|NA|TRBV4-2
TGTGCCAGCAAGCTAGGAGGGGGCGCCGGGGAGACCCAGTACTTC
CASKLGGGAGETQYF
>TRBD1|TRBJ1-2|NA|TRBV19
TGTGCCAGTAGTTTTGGGACAGGGGAGGGCTACACCTTC
CASSFGTGEGYTF
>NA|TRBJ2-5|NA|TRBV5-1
TGCGCCAGCAGTTACTCACTCCAAGAGACCCAGTACTTC
CASSYSLQETQYF
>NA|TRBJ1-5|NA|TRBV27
TGTGCCACCCGGGGGGGGGTTTGGCAGCCCCAGCATTTT
CATRGGVWQPQHF
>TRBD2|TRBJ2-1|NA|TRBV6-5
TGTGCCAGCAGGCGAACTAGCGGGGGACCCAATGAGCAGTTCTTC
CASRRTSGGPNEQFF
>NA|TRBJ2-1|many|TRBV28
TGTGCCAGCAGTTTCTTCCACAATGAGCAGTTCTTC
CASSFFHNEQFF
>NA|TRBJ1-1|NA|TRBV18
TGTGCCAGCTCACCACGTCATACAGGGACCAACACTGAAGCTTTCTTT
CASSPRHTGTNTEAFF
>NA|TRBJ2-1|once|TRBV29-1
TGCAGCGTTCAAGCCCCCGGGAGTGAGCAGTTCTTC
CSVQAPGSEQFF
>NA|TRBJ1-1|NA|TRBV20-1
TGCAGTGCCGCTCGGAGGACCGAAGCTTTCTTT
CSAARRTEAFF
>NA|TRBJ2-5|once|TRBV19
TGTGCCAGTAGTATCGGGGGGCCCGGGGAGACCCAGTACTTC
CASSIGGPGETQYF
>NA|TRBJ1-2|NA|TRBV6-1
TGTGCCAGCAGTGACAGGGCTGGGTATGGCTACACCTTC
CASSDRAGYGYTF
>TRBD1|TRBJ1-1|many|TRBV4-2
TGTGCCAGCAGCCAAGGGTTAACGGGACAGGGTTACTGGGTCACTGAAGCTTTCTTT
CASSQGLTGQGYWVTEAFF
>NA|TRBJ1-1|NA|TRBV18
TGTGCCAGCTCCCGAGCTAGTGGCACTGAAGCTTTCTTT
CASSRASGTEAFF
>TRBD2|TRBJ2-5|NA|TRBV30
TGTGCCTGGACGCGGACTAGCGGAATACAAGAGACCCAGTACTTC
CAWTRTSGIQETQYF
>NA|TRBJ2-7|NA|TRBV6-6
TGTGCCAGCAGTTCACCAGGGGGGCACTACGAGCAGTACTTC
CASSSPGGHYEQYF
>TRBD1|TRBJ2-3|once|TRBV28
TGTGCCAGCAGCGAACAGGGGGCCCTCTCAGATACGCAGTATTTT
CASSEQGALSDTQYF
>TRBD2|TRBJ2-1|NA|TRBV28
TGTGCCAGCAGTTCAGTGGCTAGCGGGAGTATGAATGAGCAGTTCTTC
CASSSVASGSMNEQFF
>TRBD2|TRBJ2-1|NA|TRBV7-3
TGTGCCAGCAGCCCCCGACTAGCGGGGGAGCAGTTCTTC
CASSPRLAGEQFF
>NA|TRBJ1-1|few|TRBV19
TGTGCCAGCCGCGTTAGTGCGGGAGGCCTGAACACTGAAGCTTTCTTT
CASRVSAGGLNTEAFF
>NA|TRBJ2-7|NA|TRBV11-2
TGTGCCAGCAGCTTCGGAAGCGGTTCCAGCTCCTACGAGCAGTACTTC
CASSFGSGSSSYEQYF
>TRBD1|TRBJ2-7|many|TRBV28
TGTGCCAGCAGTTCGCTCCGCAAACAGGGGTGGGAGCAGTACTTC
CASSSLRKQGWEQYF
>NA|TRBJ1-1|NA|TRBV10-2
TGCGCCAGCAGTTTTAACAGGGTGAACACTGAAGCTTTCTTT
CASSFNRVNTEAFF